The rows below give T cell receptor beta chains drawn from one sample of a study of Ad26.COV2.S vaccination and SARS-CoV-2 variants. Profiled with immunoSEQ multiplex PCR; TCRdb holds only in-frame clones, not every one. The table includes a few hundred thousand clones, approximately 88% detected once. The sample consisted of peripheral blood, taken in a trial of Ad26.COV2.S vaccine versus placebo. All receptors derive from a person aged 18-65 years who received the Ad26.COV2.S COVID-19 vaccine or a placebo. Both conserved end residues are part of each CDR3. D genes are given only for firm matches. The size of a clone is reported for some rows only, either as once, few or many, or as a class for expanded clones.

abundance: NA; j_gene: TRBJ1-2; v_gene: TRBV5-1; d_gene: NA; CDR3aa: CASSPGQRANYGYTF; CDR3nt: TGCGCCAGCAGCCCCGGACAGAGAGCTAACTATGGCTACACCTTC
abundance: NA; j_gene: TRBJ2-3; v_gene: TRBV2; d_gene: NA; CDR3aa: CASQGQSAGADTQYF; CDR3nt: TGTGCCAGCCAAGGACAGAGTGCAGGGGCAGATACGCAGTATTTT
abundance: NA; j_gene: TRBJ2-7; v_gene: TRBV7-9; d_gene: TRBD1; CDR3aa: CASTLGGTGTYEQYF; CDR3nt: TGTGCCAGCACGTTGGGCGGGACAGGTACCTACGAGCAGTACTTC
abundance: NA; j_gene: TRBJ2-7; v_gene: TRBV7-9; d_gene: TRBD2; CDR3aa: CASSPWAGDSYEQYF; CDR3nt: TGTGCCAGCAGCCCCTGGGCGGGGGACTCCTACGAGCAGTACTTC
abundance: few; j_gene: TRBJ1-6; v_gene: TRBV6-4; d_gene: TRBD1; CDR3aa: CASRNRGSPLHF; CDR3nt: TGTGCCAGCCGAAACAGGGGTTCACCCCTCCACTTT
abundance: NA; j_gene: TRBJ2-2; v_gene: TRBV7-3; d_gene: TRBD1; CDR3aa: CASSISRDRAGELFF; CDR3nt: TGTGCCAGCAGCATTAGTCGGGACAGGGCCGGGGAGCTGTTTTTT
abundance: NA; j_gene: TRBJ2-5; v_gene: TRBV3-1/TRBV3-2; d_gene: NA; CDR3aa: CASSQTAIQETQYF; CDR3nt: TGTGCCAGCAGCCAGACAGCCATTCAAGAGACCCAGTACTTC
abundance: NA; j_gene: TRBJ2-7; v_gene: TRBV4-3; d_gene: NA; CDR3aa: CASSQDLASGSSYEQYF; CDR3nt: TGCGCCAGCAGCCAAGATCTAGCGTCGGGGAGCTCCTACGAGCAGTACTTC
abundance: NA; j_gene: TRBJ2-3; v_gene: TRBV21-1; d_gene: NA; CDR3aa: CASPKGAGGFRDTQYF; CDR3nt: TGTGCCAGCCCTAAAGGTGCGGGGGGGTTTAGGGATACGCAGTATTTT
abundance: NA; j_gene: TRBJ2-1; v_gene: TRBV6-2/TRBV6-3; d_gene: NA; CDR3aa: CASSPMRQGGGNEQFF; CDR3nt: TGTGCCAGCAGCCCCATGAGACAGGGAGGAGGCAATGAGCAGTTCTTC
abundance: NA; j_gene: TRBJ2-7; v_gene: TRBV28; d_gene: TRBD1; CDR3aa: CASSFPGQAIYEQYF; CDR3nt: TGTGCCAGCAGTTTCCCGGGACAGGCCATCTACGAGCAGTACTTC
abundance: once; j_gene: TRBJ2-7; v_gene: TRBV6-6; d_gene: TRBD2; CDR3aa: CASSYLPAGTGEQYF; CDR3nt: TGTGCCAGCAGTTACCTCCCAGCGGGGACCGGCGAGCAGTACTTC
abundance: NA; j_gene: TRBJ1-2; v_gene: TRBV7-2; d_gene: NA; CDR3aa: CASSLFAGENNYGYTF; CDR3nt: TGTGCCAGCAGCTTATTCGCAGGAGAAAATAACTATGGCTACACCTTC
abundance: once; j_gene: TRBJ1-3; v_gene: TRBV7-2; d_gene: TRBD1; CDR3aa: CASTDPGQPGNTIYF; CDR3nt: TGTGCCAGCACCGATCCGGGACAGCCTGGAAACACCATATATTTT
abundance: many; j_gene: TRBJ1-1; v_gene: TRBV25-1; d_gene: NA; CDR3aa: CASRVGQEAFF; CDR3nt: TGTGCCAGCCGCGTGGGGCAGGAGGCTTTCTTT
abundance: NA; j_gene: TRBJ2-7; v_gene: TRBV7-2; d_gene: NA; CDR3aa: CASSLTMGEQYF; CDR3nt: TGTGCCAGCAGCTTAACTATGGGCGAGCAGTACTTC
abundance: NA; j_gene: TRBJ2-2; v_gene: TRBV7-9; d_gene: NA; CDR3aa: CASSFWTVGSRTGELFF; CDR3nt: TGTGCCAGCAGCTTCTGGACGGTGGGGTCACGAACCGGGGAGCTGTTTTTT
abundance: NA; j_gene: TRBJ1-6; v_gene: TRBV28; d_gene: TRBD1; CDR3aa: CASSYRGLRGPLHF; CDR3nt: TGTGCCAGCAGTTACAGGGGGCTGCGGGGACCCCTCCACTTT
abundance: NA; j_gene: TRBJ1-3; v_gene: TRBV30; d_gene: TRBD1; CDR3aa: CAWSRGISGNTIYF; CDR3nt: TGTGCCTGGAGCAGGGGGATCTCTGGAAACACCATATATTTT
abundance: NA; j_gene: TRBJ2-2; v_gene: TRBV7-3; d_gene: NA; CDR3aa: CASSLGLANTGELFF; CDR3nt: TGTGCCAGCAGCTTGGGTTTGGCGAACACCGGGGAGCTGTTTTTT
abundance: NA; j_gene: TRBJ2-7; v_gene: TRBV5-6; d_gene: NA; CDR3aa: CASSLADANYEQYF; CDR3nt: TGTGCCAGCAGCTTGGCCGACGCAAACTACGAGCAGTACTTC